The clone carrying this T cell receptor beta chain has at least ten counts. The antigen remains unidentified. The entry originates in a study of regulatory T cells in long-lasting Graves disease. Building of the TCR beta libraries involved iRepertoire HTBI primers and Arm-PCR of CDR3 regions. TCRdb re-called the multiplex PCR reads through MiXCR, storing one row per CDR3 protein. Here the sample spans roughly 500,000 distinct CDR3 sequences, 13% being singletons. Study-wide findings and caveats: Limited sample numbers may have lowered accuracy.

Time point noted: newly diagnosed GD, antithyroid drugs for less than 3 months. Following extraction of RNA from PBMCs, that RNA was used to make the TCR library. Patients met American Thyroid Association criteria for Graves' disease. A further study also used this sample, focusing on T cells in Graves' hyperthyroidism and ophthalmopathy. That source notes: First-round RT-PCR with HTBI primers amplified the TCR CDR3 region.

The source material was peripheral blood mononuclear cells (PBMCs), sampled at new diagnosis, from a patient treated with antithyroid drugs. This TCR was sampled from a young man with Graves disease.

The CDR3 nucleotides are TGTGCCGACAGACAGGGTGGGAATGAGCAGTTCTTC. Its protein is CADRQGGNEQFF. The V and J genes are TRBV2 and TRBJ2-1, with 7 bases fitting TRBD1. The germline gives CDR1 SNHLY, CDR2 FYNNEI. V trimming: 11 bases; J trimming: 7 bases; junction bases outside the gene matches: 8. The CDR3 totals 12 residues.